The text below deals with one T cell receptor (beta chain). Its specificity is unknown. This CDR3 comprises 14 residues. Trimming cost V 1 base and J 1 base, with 5 bases left between them. CDR1 SGHNT and CDR2 YYREEE come from the germline V gene (reference sequence). The source of the sample is a study of beta chain features in type 1 diabetes. The study reverse transcribed the entire isolated RNA, so it sequenced expressed TCRB transcripts. This table comes from immunoSEQ multiplex PCR, and its TCRdb copy is limited to in-frame clones, with some not included. The data contain about 120,000 clones, over 15% of them singletons. Study-wide findings and caveats: Equally in patients and controls, PCR might preferentially amplify shorter templates. TCRB CDR3s were moderately but significantly shorter in Type 1 diabetes patients in all four CD4+ subsets.

This sequence was found in a man aged 30-40 years with type 1 diabetes. Sequenced sample: central memory CD4+ T cells from blood. The J gene is TRBJ2-2, the V gene TRBV5-4; the D gene is possibly TRBD1 (5 bases). The CDR3: CASSLQGNTGELFF. CDR3 bases: TGTGCCAGCAGCTTGCAGGGGAACACCGGGGAGCTGTTTTTT.